The rows below give T cell receptor beta chains drawn from one sample of a study of blood T cell repertoires in COVID-19. Clones were read by immunoSEQ multiplex PCR, and TCRdb kept only the in-frame ones, dropping some. The sample consists of roughly 200,000 clones, 86% of them appearing once. Sequenced material: PBMCs or T cells enriched from blood (not recorded which). Source of these receptors: a man in his forties or fifties with acute COVID-19. The CDR3 runs from the conserved cysteine through the conserved F or W. D genes are given only for firm matches. The size field is filled for only some rows; it gives once, few, many or a size class.

D,V,J,size,DNA,CDR3
TRBD2,TRBV3-1/TRBV3-2,TRBJ2-5,medium-sized,TGTGCCAGCAGCCAAGGGGTGGGAGGGCCAGAGACCCAGTACTTC,CASSQGVGGPETQYF
-,TRBV7-3,TRBJ2-7,medium-sized,TGTGCCAGCAGCTTAATCCCAACGGGGAGACCCTACGAGCAGTACTTC,CASSLIPTGRPYEQYF
TRBD1,TRBV24-1,TRBJ2-2,-,TGTGCCACCAGTGATCCCGGGACAGGGGTATCCGGGGAGCTGTTTTTT,CATSDPGTGVSGELFF
TRBD1,TRBV28,TRBJ1-1,-,TGTGCCAGCAGTCCCGCAGGGGGCCCTATGAACACTGAAGCTTTCTTT,CASSPAGGPMNTEAFF
-,TRBV7-9,TRBJ1-2,-,TGTGCCAGCAGCTCTAGTGGCAGGGGAGTTCGGGGCTACACCTTC,CASSSSGRGVRGYTF
-,TRBV3-1/TRBV3-2,TRBJ2-5,-,TGTGCCAGCAGCCAAGAGATGGATAGGGAGGCAGAGGAGACCCAGTACTTC,CASSQEMDREAEETQYF
-,TRBV28,TRBJ1-2,-,TGTGCCAGCAGTTTAAAGGGGTATCATGGCTACACCTTC,CASSLKGYHGYTF
-,TRBV2,TRBJ2-7,-,TGTGCCAGCGGCTTAACCTACGAGCAGTACTTC,CASGLTYEQYF
-,TRBV2,TRBJ1-1,-,TGTGCCAGCAGTGCGGAGGGGTACACTGAAGCTTTCTTT,CASSAEGYTEAFF
TRBD2,TRBV10-3,TRBJ2-1,-,TGTGCCATCAGTGCCAGCGGGGGGCTTCTGGAGCAGTTCTTC,CAISASGGLLEQFF
-,TRBV5-5,TRBJ2-1,once,TGTGCCAGCAGCGCCGGGGCCTACAATGAGCAGTTCTTC,CASSAGAYNEQFF
TRBD1,TRBV18,TRBJ1-1,-,TGTGCCAGCTCACCACTTAAGGGGGCGCGGGCGAACACTGAAGCTTTCTTT,CASSPLKGARANTEAFF
TRBD2,TRBV5-8,TRBJ2-1,-,TGTGCCAGCAGCCCCCGGACTAGCATCCATGAGCAGTTCTTC,CASSPRTSIHEQFF
TRBD2,TRBV28,TRBJ2-5,-,TGTGCCAGCAGTTCATTAGCGGGGGGACAAGAGACCCAGTACTTC,CASSSLAGGQETQYF
-,TRBV5-6,TRBJ1-1,-,TGTGCCAGCAGCCCGCTGGATCGACAGGACACTGAAGCTTTCTTT,CASSPLDRQDTEAFF
TRBD1,TRBV13,TRBJ2-7,-,TGTGCCAGCAGCCCACAACCCGGGACAGGGATAGAGCAGTACTTC,CASSPQPGTGIEQYF
-,TRBV5-6,TRBJ1-2,-,TGTGCCAGCAGCTTGTCAGGGGCCAGCTATAACTATGGCTACACCTTC,CASSLSGASYNYGYTF
TRBD1,TRBV27,TRBJ2-7,-,TGTGCCAGCAGTTCCCCCGGGACAGGATTATACGAGCAGTACTTC,CASSSPGTGLYEQYF
TRBD2,TRBV5-1,TRBJ2-5,once,TGCGCCAGCAGCTTCTCCGGGACTAGCGGGAGGAGACGGCTGCAAGAGACCCAGTACTTC,CASSFSGTSGRRRLQETQYF
TRBD1,TRBV5-1,TRBJ1-1,-,TGCGCCAGCGCCCGGGGCCCGTTGGGACAGGGGACAACTGAAGCTTTCTTT,CASARGPLGQGTTEAFF
-,TRBV9,TRBJ2-1,-,TGTGCCAGCAGCCCCCGCGGGGCAAATGAGCAGTTCTTC,CASSPRGANEQFF
TRBD1,TRBV19,TRBJ1-5,-,TGTGCCAGTGCCCCGGGACAGAGCAATCAGCCCCAGCATTTT,CASAPGQSNQPQHF
TRBD2,TRBV10-2,TRBJ2-1,-,TGCGCCAGCAGTGATTCGGGACTACAGAACAATGAGCAGTTCTTC,CASSDSGLQNNEQFF
TRBD1,TRBV28,TRBJ1-2,-,TGTGCCAGCACCACAGGGGGTGTATGGGACTATGGCTACACCTTC,CASTTGGVWDYGYTF
-,TRBV6-5,TRBJ1-1,-,TGTGCCAGCAGCTACCGGACTCAAGCTATGGCGTGGGCTTTCTTT,CASSYRTQAMAWAFF
TRBD2,TRBV7-6,TRBJ2-1,-,TGTGCCAGCAGCTTAGGAGGAGGGTCTAGCGGGTACAATGAGCAGTTCTTC,CASSLGGGSSGYNEQFF
TRBD2,TRBV3-1/TRBV3-2,TRBJ2-7,-,TGTGCCAGCAGCCCTGGGAGGGCACCGGTCTACGAGCAGTACTTC,CASSPGRAPVYEQYF
-,TRBV28,TRBJ2-3,-,TGTGCCAGCAGTTTAGGGCTACTCAGCACAGATACGCAGTATTTT,CASSLGLLSTDTQYF
TRBD2,TRBV5-1,TRBJ2-1,-,TGCGCCAGCAGCTTGGGACTAGCGGGAGTCTACAATGAGCAGTTCTTC,CASSLGLAGVYNEQFF
-,TRBV28,TRBJ1-6,-,TGTGCCAGCAGTTTTCTACAGGGAGCTACCCTCCACTTT,CASSFLQGATLHF
TRBD2,TRBV5-1,TRBJ2-5,-,TGCGCCAGCAGCACGGGACTAGCGGGAGAGGTTGAGACCCAGTACTTC,CASSTGLAGEVETQYF
-,TRBV21-1,TRBJ2-3,-,TGTGCCAGACGGCTAGCGGGTACGCAGTATTTT,CARRLAGTQYF
TRBD1,TRBV4-1,TRBJ2-7,few,TGCGCCAGCAGCCATCCTGGGACAGCTTCCTCCTACGAGCAGTACTTC,CASSHPGTASSYEQYF
TRBD1,TRBV27,TRBJ2-5,-,TGTGCCAGCAGTTTATTAGGGGGCGTCGGGGAGACCCAGTACTTC,CASSLLGGVGETQYF
-,TRBV7-9,TRBJ2-7,-,TGTGCCAGCAGCTTAGACTCAACCTACGAGCAGTACTTC,CASSLDSTYEQYF
-,TRBV28,TRBJ2-3,-,TGTGCCAGCAGTCGGAGCACAGATACGCAGTATTTT,CASSRSTDTQYF
-,TRBV29-1,TRBJ2-1,-,TGCAGCGTTGGTCTGGGACTCGGTGAGCAGTTCTTC,CSVGLGLGEQFF
-,TRBV28,TRBJ2-1,-,TGTGCCAGCTTCACTGGAGGTGAGCAGTTCTTC,CASFTGGEQFF
-,TRBV24-1,TRBJ1-2,-,TGTGCACGACGGGGGGTCGCCGTCGAAGGCTACACCTTC,CARRGVAVEGYTF
TRBD1,TRBV5-4,TRBJ1-2,-,TGTGCCAGCAGCTCCCGGACAGGGTCCCACTATGGCTACACCTTC,CASSSRTGSHYGYTF
TRBD2,TRBV28,TRBJ2-2,-,TGTGCCAGCAGTCAGCTTCAACTAGCGGGAGTGTTCGGGGAGCTGTTTTTT,CASSQLQLAGVFGELFF
TRBD1,TRBV11-2,TRBJ2-2,-,TGTGCCAGCAGCTCGAGACAGGGGACGAACACCGGGGAGCTGTTTTTT,CASSSRQGTNTGELFF
TRBD1,TRBV10-3,TRBJ1-2,-,TGTGCCATCAGTGGGGACAGGGGGGGAGGCTACACCTTC,CAISGDRGGGYTF
TRBD1,TRBV7-9,TRBJ1-3,-,TGTGCCAGCAGCGAACAGGGGGCCGCTGGAAACACCATATATTTT,CASSEQGAAGNTIYF
TRBD1,TRBV9,TRBJ2-2,once,TGTGCCAGCAGCCCCCGTCGGGGGGACAGGGCCTTCTCCTGGGAGCTGTTTTTT,CASSPRRGDRAFSWELFF
-,TRBV6-5,TRBJ1-2,-,TGTGCCAGTACACAGGGACCCTATGGCTACACCTTC,CASTQGPYGYTF
-,TRBV5-1,TRBJ1-5,-,TGCGCCAGCAGCTTCGGAGAGGAGGGGCAGCCCCAGCATTTT,CASSFGEEGQPQHF
-,TRBV5-8,TRBJ1-1,-,TGTGCCAGCAGCTCTTTGACAGGTGGGGCCACTGAAGCTTTCTTT,CASSSLTGGATEAFF
TRBD1,TRBV28,TRBJ1-4,-,TGTGCCAGCAGTTCAGGGGGCTATGGTGAAAAACTGTTTTTT,CASSSGGYGEKLFF
TRBD2,TRBV18,TRBJ2-1,-,TGTGCCAGCTCACCACCGCCTAGCGGGACGAATGGGGAGCAGTTCTTC,CASSPPPSGTNGEQFF
TRBD1,TRBV9,TRBJ1-5,once,TGTGCCAGCAGTCAAGGGGACAGGAGGGATCAGCCCCAGCATTTT,CASSQGDRRDQPQHF
TRBD2,TRBV2,TRBJ2-7,once,TGTGCCAGCAGTGAAGCGCTTCGGACTTGGGAGGGCGAGCAGTACTTC,CASSEALRTWEGEQYF
-,TRBV28,TRBJ2-1,-,TGTGCCAGCAGTCGGCGGATGACTGCTTCCTACAATGAGCAGTTCTTC,CASSRRMTASYNEQFF
-,TRBV5-1,TRBJ2-7,-,TGCGCCAGCAGGACAGGTGAATCCTACGAGCAGTACTTC,CASRTGESYEQYF
TRBD2,TRBV30,TRBJ2-7,-,TGTGCCTGGAGTACTAGCGGTTCCTACGAGCAGTACTTC,CAWSTSGSYEQYF